This T cell receptor beta chain was captured by sequencing in a study of blood T cells in healthy people across ages. This clonotype appeared many times. Its antigen is not known. Every sample gave at least 5 micrograms of total RNA when it was extracted. The junction had 9 bases not matched to a gene; V was cut back by 10 bases and J by 4 bases. This CDR3 spans 13 amino acids. The germline V gene has CDR1 MNHNY and CDR2 SVGAGI (reference sequence). Findings and limits, study-wide: Long-lived donors had more naive CD4+ cells and higher diversity than aged donors.

Next came a second PCR, run for roughly 7 to 12 cycles, which used a sample-barcoded 5' primer along with a J-beta primer mix. TCRdb ran MiXCR on the 5' RACE reads and lists one entry per CDR3 protein. The sample consists of hundreds of thousands of distinct CDR3 sequences, about 43% of them appearing once. This sequence originates from a man at least 80 years old in good health. Sequenced: blood. This chain uses TRBV6-6 with TRBJ1-2; 7 bases fit TRBD1. CDR3 bases: TGTGCCACCACCACGGGACAGTCCTATGGCTACACCTTC. Its translation is CATTTGQSYGYTF.